This T cell receptor beta chain was documented in a study of shared clonotypes between healthy human individuals. Using immunoSEQ multiplex PCR, the repertoire was profiled, and TCRdb retains in-frame clones only, with some absent. Among hundreds of thousands of clones listed, 95% to 98% were seen once. Naive-designated CD8 cells lacked CD45RO, were positively enriched for CCR7, and omitted terminally differentiated effector memory CD45RA+ cells. From germline, CDR1 is MNHEY and CDR2 SMNVEV (reference sequence). The CDR3 runs to 12 residues. J was trimmed by 10 bases and V by 6 bases; bases with no gene match: 3.

This TCR was recovered from a man aged 25-45 years in good health. Sequenced sample: naive CD8+ T cells sorted from blood. The chain carries TRBV27 and TRBJ2-1; 10 nucleotides align to TRBD2. CDR3 DNA: TGTGCCAGCAGCCAGACTAGCGGGGAGCAGTTCTTC. Translating gives CASSQTSGEQFF.